The next 10 T cell receptor beta chains were all read from a single sample in a study of cytomegalovirus exposure and HLA in healthy donors (dated by TCRdb to 2015 to 2018). Library construction relied on the immunoSEQ multiplex PCR assay. The multiplex PCR relied on a mix of 60 forward primers for TCR Vbeta segments and 13 reverse primers for TCR Jbeta segments. Sourced from immuneACCESS, this table was stored by TCRdb with only in-frame sequences that have V and J called. A share of the clones is absent; for the studies checked, an unresolved V gene accounts for under half, and the remainder has no known explanation. This sample lists roughly 51,000 clones; over 75% were detected once. The top ten clonotypes cover about 2.5% of the sample. Input material: PBMCs. These receptor sequences come from a boy aged 5 to 17 in good health and CMV-seropositive.

The V gene is TRBV19, the J gene TRBJ1-1, with a weak D call TRBD1 (5 bases). Trimming left V 3 bases short and J 5 bases short, with 13 bases between. CDR3 length: 14 residues. In germline, CDR1 is LNHDA, CDR2 SQIVND (reference sequence). CDR3 in DNA: TGTGCCAGTAGTATGTCAGGGTCGAGGACTGAAGCTTTCTTT. Amino acid sequence: CASSMSGSRTEAFF.

The V call is TRBV29-1, the J call TRBJ1-5, with D unresolved. V lost 4 bases and J lost 5, with 9 bases in between. The germline CDR1 and CDR2 sequences are SQVTM and ANQGSEA. The length of the CDR3 is 12 residues. For the CDR3, the DNA is TGCAGCGTTGGGGCCAAGGATCAGCCCCAGCATTTT. Translated, it gives CSVGAKDQPQHF.

This rearrangement joins TRBV27 to TRBJ1-6; a weak D match, TRBD1 (6 bases). Germline V gene sequence: CDR1 MNHEY, CDR2 SMNVEV (reference sequence). The CDR3 is 15 residues long. V was trimmed by 8 bases and J by 7 bases, leaving 18 bases between them. The CDR3 DNA reads as TGTGCCAGCTCAGTTTCCCAGGGGAACAATTCACCCCTCCACTTT. Translated, it gives CASSVSQGNNSPLHF.

This rearrangement joins TRBV5-1 to TRBJ2-2; TRBD2 aligns across 12 bases. Germline V gives CDR1 SGHRS, CDR2 YFSETQ. Trimming at V came to 4 bases and at J to 4 bases, leaving 14 bases not matched to a gene. The CDR3 totals 19 residues. The DNA of the CDR3 is TGCGCCAGCAGCCGAGATGCATCGCTAGCGGGGGGGTTCACCGGGGAGCTGTTTTTT. It specifies CASSRDASLAGGFTGELFF.

This CDR3 reads CASSSIAGAADTQYF. In DNA form, the CDR3 reads TGTGCCAGCAGTTCGATAGCGGGGGCTGCAGATACGCAGTATTTT. The rearrangement uses TRBV27 and TRBJ2-3; the match to TRBD2 covers 9 bases. The CDR3 contains 15 residues. Germline CDR1 is MNHEY and CDR2 is SMNVEV (reference sequence). V shed 4 bases and J 4 bases; nucleotides not matched to a gene: 6.

The chain recombines TRBV5-6 with TRBJ1-2, with 9 nucleotides matching TRBD1. In germline, CDR1 is SGHDT, CDR2 YYEEEE. The CDR3 is 14 amino acids. The trim removed 4 bases at V and 2 bases at J, leaving 3 bases unmatched. The CDR3 loop is CASSRDRDNYGYTF. CDR3 nucleotide sequence: TGTGCCAGCAGCCGGGACAGGGACAACTATGGCTACACCTTC.

This clone was detected once. The rearrangement joins TRBV12-5 to TRBJ2-7; perhaps TRBD1 as D (6 bases). Germline CDR1 LGHNT, CDR2 FRNRAP. With 8 bases removed from V and 2 bases from J, the gap between germline ends came to 10 bases. The CDR3 totals 12 residues. In DNA, the CDR3 is TGTGCTAGTTCGGACAGCACCTACGAGCAGTACTTC. It codes for CASSDSTYEQYF.

This chain uses TRBV6-5 with TRBJ2-2; TRBD1 matches 9 bases. J lost 7 bases, V lost 4 bases, and 10 bases had no gene match. Germline V gene data show CDR1 as MNHEY and CDR2 as SVGAGI. The CDR3 covers 16 residues. As DNA, the CDR3 is TGTGCCAGCAGTTCGTCCGGGACAGGGATCAGCGGGGAGCTGTTTTTT. Its translation is CASSSSGTGISGELFF.

The V gene is TRBV11-3, the J gene TRBJ2-7; the D gene is possibly TRBD1 (5 bases). Germline V gives CDR1 SGHNT, CDR2 YENEEA. V lost 0 bases and J lost 6, with 9 bases in between. This CDR3 region has 13 residues. CDR3 residues: CASSLEGASEQYF. DNA of the CDR3: TGTGCCAGCAGCTTAGAAGGGGCTTCCGAGCAGTACTTC.

V gene TRBV9 combines with J gene TRBJ1-5, with 7 positions matching TRBD1. CDR3 size: 14 residues. Per the germline V gene, CDR1 is SGDLS and CDR2 is YYNGEE. Trimming removed 3 bases from V and 3 bases from J; junction bases left unmatched: 3. CDR3 amino acids: CASSGGQLNQPQHF. In nucleotides, the CDR3 is TGTGCCAGCAGCGGGGGACAGCTCAATCAGCCCCAGCATTTT.